This TCR beta chain originates from a study of blood T cell repertoires in COVID-19. Study-level information: Both acute and convalescent COVID-19 samples were obtained from the United States, Italy and Spain. T cells, B-cell-depleted T cells, or PBMCs provided the cDNA or gDNA that served as material.

In the original analysis: Quantification of nucleated cells was approximated via reference gene primer amplification. The method was immunoSEQ multiplex PCR; TCRdb's version includes in-frame clones alone and lacks a portion of them. V and J calls and clone size are as listed in that table; D and trimming were resolved from the DNA. The data show some 18,000 clones, about 88% seen once. Trimming cost V 0 bases and J 8 bases; bases outside gene matches: 7. This CDR3 is 14 amino acids long. CDR1 GTSNPN and CDR2 SVGIG come from the germline V gene (reference sequence). Material for sequencing was peripheral blood. The clonotype originates from a human donor in a cohort sampled during active COVID-19. This sequence joins TRBV30 and TRBJ2-4, with 7 bases aligning to TRBD1. This CDR3 reads CAWSVSNRGDIQYF. The CDR3 DNA reads TGTGCCTGGAGTGTATCGAACAGGGGAGACATTCAGTACTTC.